Listed here are 29 T cell receptor beta chains from one sample, sequenced in a study of identical twins. Using its own MiXCR run on the 5' RACE reads, TCRdb lists one record per CDR3 protein. The sample yields just under 550,000 distinct CDR3 sequences, 13% to 15% seen once. These records were also assigned to another study, of yellow fever vaccine responses in identical twins.

The sequenced sample consisted of CD4+ T cells sorted from blood. Receptors originate from a young woman in good health.

V is TRBV2 and J is TRBJ2-2; no clear D gene. The CDR3 length is 14 residues. V was trimmed by 5 bases and J by 5 bases, leaving 12 bases between them. Germline CDR1 and CDR2: SNHLY and FYNNEI. The CDR3 spells CASSNLQTTGELFF. CDR3 DNA sequence: TGTGCCAGCAGTAACTTACAGACTACCGGGGAGCTGTTTTTT.

This clonotype was seen repeatedly, ten times or more. The chain carries TRBV7-2 and TRBJ1-1; D is ambiguous. The CDR3 has 10 residues. The germline V and J ends were trimmed by 5 bases and 7 bases, with 5 bases remaining between them. Germline CDR1 and CDR2: SGHTA and FQGNSA. This CDR3 reads CASSQIEAFF. CDR3 DNA sequence: TGTGCCAGCAGCCAGATTGAAGCTTTCTTT.

The V and J genes are TRBV28 and TRBJ2-6, with D possibly being TRBD2 (5 bases). Looked up from germline, CDR1 is MDHEN and CDR2 is SYDVKM. V lost 5 bases and J lost 2, with 10 bases in between. The CDR3 consists of 15 residues. The chain's CDR3 is CASSLRAAGANVLTF. CDR3 bases: TGTGCCAGCAGTCTGAGGGCAGCTGGGGCCAACGTCCTGACTTTC.

The J gene is TRBJ1-1, the V gene TRBV7-2; no definite D call. The ends were cut back, 2 bases at V and 4 bases at J, with 11 bases in the middle. The CDR3 runs 14 residues. Germline values: CDR1 SGHTA, CDR2 FQGNSA. The CDR3, as DNA: TGTGCCAGCAGCTTACAGGAGGTTGCCACTGAAGCTTTCTTT. It is translated as CASSLQEVATEAFF.

There are many counts of this clonotype. The chain employs TRBV29-1 and TRBJ2-3; 7 bases are shared with TRBD1. J gave up 3 bases and V 3 bases, and 6 bases lay outside the gene matches. Germline V gene data show CDR1 as SQVTM and CDR2 as ANQGSEA. This CDR3 contains 14 residues. The CDR3 protein is CSVDQGVGTDTQYF. CDR3 nucleotide sequence: TGCAGCGTTGACCAGGGGGTTGGGACAGATACGCAGTATTTT.

In its sample, this clonotype was seen a few times. The genes are TRBV12-3 or TRBV12-4 and TRBJ2-3, with TRBD2 matching over 15 bases. The V and J ends lost 5 bases and 6 bases, in that order; junction bases with no gene match: 6. The CDR3 has 16 amino acids. Written as DNA, the CDR3 is TGTGCCAGCAGTGCACGGACTAGCGGGGGGGAGGATACGCAGTATTTT. Translation gives CASSARTSGGEDTQYF.

This clonotype was counted a few times. The chain employs TRBV7-8 and TRBJ2-7; 7 bases are shared with TRBD2. CDR1 and CDR2 (germline): SGHVS, FQNEAQ. V shed 7 bases, J shed 7 bases, and the junction held 16 bases outside the gene matches. This CDR3 is 15 amino acids long. The CDR3 spells CASNRRAGLGPEQYF. The CDR3 region has the DNA TGTGCCAGCAACCGGAGAGCGGGGCTGGGGCCGGAGCAGTACTTC.

This clonotype has ten or more counts. This chain uses TRBV12-3 or TRBV12-4 with TRBJ2-1, with TRBD2 identical over 10 bases. With V trimmed by 6 bases and J by 6 bases, 14 bases remained unmatched. This CDR3 is 17 amino acids long. CDR3 nucleotides: TGTGCCAGCAGGCTCCCGGGACTAGCGACGGGTTCCAATGAGCAGTTCTTC. It translates to CASRLPGLATGSNEQFF.

The genes are TRBV28 and TRBJ2-5; 10 bases line up with TRBD2. CDR1 and CDR2 from the germline V gene are MDHEN and SYDVKM. V shed 6 bases and J 5 bases; nucleotides not matched to a gene: 12. CDR3 length: 16 residues. CDR3 region: CASSLGLASFLETQYF. The CDR3 nucleotides are TGTGCCAGCAGCCTGGGACTAGCGAGCTTCCTCGAGACCCAGTACTTC.

This chain joins TRBV6-2 or TRBV6-3 and TRBJ2-1, with TRBD2 matching over 11 bases. CDR3 length: 15 amino acids. The trim removed 7 bases at V and 2 bases at J, leaving 4 bases unmatched. The germline CDR1 and CDR2 sequences are MNHEY and SVGEGT. CDR3 residues: CASTTTSGAYNEQFF. The CDR3 DNA reads TGTGCCAGCACCACGACTAGCGGGGCCTACAATGAGCAGTTCTTC.

The J gene is TRBJ2-7, the V gene TRBV11-2, with D uncertain. Germline CDR1 is SGHAT and CDR2 is FQNNGV. V was trimmed by 2 bases and J by 4 bases, leaving 9 bases between them. This CDR3 has 13 residues. CDR3: CASSLRRRYEQYV. The CDR3 region has the DNA TGTGCCAGCAGCTTACGTCGGAGATACGAGCAGTACGTC.

This clonotype was recorded only once. This chain connects TRBV7-6 to TRBJ2-3; 11 positions agree with TRBD1. Per the germline V gene, CDR1 is SGHVS and CDR2 is FNYEAQ. The junction had 11 bases not matched to a gene; V was cut back by 5 bases and J by 4 bases. The length of the CDR3 is 17 residues. This CDR3 is CASSRGQGVLGADTQYF. DNA for the CDR3: TGTGCCAGCAGCCGGGGACAGGGGGTTTTGGGCGCAGATACGCAGTATTTT.

This chain uses TRBV20-1 with TRBJ2-1; 9 nucleotides line up with TRBD2. With 6 bases clipped from V and 4 bases from J, the junction kept 10 bases outside the gene matches. CDR1 is DFQATT, CDR2 SNEGSKA, per germline (reference sequence). CDR3 length: 15 amino acids. This CDR3 is CSAPVGSGGYNEQFF. The CDR3 DNA follows: TGCAGTGCCCCAGTCGGCAGCGGGGGGTACAATGAGCAGTTCTTC.

In this sample, this clonotype turned up many times. J is TRBJ2-5 and V is TRBV12-3 or TRBV12-4; 7 nucleotides agree with TRBD2. V shed 8 bases and J 1 base; nucleotides not matched to a gene: 10. CDR3 size: 15 residues. The CDR3 loop is CASRGGRTSQETQYF. The CDR3 DNA follows: TGTGCCAGCCGGGGAGGGCGAACCTCCCAAGAGACCCAGTACTTC.

In its sample, this clonotype was seen a few times. The chain employs TRBV28 and TRBJ2-1; 7 bases are shared with TRBD1. Germline V gene data show CDR1 as MDHEN and CDR2 as SYDVKM. This CDR3 region has 16 residues. The V segment lost 1 base and the J segment 5 bases; nucleotides outside the gene matches: 8. Written as DNA, the CDR3 is TGTGCCAGCAGTTTATACGGCAGGGGGTGGGACAATGAGCAGTTCTTC. It is translated as CASSLYGRGWDNEQFF.

The J gene is TRBJ1-1, the V gene TRBV10-1; D remains ambiguous. The CDR3 runs 14 residues. CDR1 and CDR2 from the germline V gene are WNHNN and SYGVQD (reference sequence). The V end lost 6 bases, the J end lost 7 bases, and 18 bases lay between the germline ends. CDR3 loop: CASRPNQVSNEAFF. As DNA, the CDR3 is TGCGCCAGCAGGCCGAACCAAGTCTCTAATGAAGCTTTCTTT.

This clonotype was observed a handful of times. The rearrangement joins TRBV3-1 to TRBJ2-1, with TRBD1 matching over 9 bases. Germline loops: CDR1 LGHDT, CDR2 YNNKEL (reference sequence). V lost 1 base to trimming and J lost 15 bases; unmatched junction nucleotides: 13. There are 15 residues in the CDR3. The CDR3 here is CASSQATTSGTGLFF. The CDR3 nucleotides read TGTGCCAGCAGCCAAGCTACTACTTCCGGGACAGGGTTGTTCTTC.

As for this clonotype: Without the conserved terminal phenylalanine or tryptophan, this CDR3 likely stems from a read error. The rearrangement joins TRBV2 to TRBJ2-3, with D unresolved. Trimming cost V 7 bases and J 2 bases, with 10 bases left between them. Germline V gene sequence: CDR1 SNHLY, CDR2 FYNNEI. The length of the CDR3 is 13 residues. The CDR3 protein is CASKRAFTDTQYL. Written as DNA, the CDR3 is TGTGCCAGCAAACGGGCGTTCACAGATACGCAGTATCTT.

This chain links TRBV2 with TRBJ2-1; 8 bases line up with TRBD2. Germline CDR1 reads SNHLY; CDR2 reads FYNNEI. This CDR3 is 17 amino acids long. The V segment lost 9 bases and the J segment 8 bases; nucleotides outside the gene matches: 21. The CDR3 is CASSPGTRIFSLDEQFF. CDR3 nucleotides: TGTGCCAGTTCTCCGGGGACTAGGATTTTTAGTTTGGATGAGCAGTTCTTC. The whole variable domain, remainder taken from reference TRBV2 and TRBJ2-1, is EPEVTQTPSHQVTQMGQEVILRCVPISNHLYFYWYRQILGQKVEFLVSFYNNEISEKSEIFDDQFSVERPDGSNFTLKIRSTKLEDSAMYFCASSPGTRIFSLDEQFFGPGTRLTVL.

Only a few counts were recorded for this clonotype. CDR3 coding DNA: TGTGCCAGCAGGAGGGTCCGCGGGGGGGAAGAGACCCAGTACTTC. Residues: CASRRVRGGEETQYF. The chain carries TRBV6-1 and TRBJ2-5; 9 bases match TRBD2. The J segment lost 3 bases and the V segment lost 6 bases, leaving 8 bases of the junction unmatched. Germline V gene data show CDR1 as MNHNS and CDR2 as SASEGT. The CDR3 spans 15 residues.

This clonotype has only a few counts. The chain recombines TRBV24-1 with TRBJ1-5; D uncertain. The V end was cut by 3 bases, the J end by 1 base, with 12 bases between. Germline V gene sequence: CDR1 KGHDR, CDR2 SFDVKD. The CDR3 contains 16 residues. The CDR3: CATSDQRAPSNQPQHF. CDR3 DNA sequence: TGTGCCACCAGTGATCAAAGGGCTCCAAGCAATCAGCCCCAGCATTTT.

This clonotype was seen only a few times. This sequence joins TRBV28 and TRBJ2-7; no clear D gene. Germline assignment: CDR1 MDHEN and CDR2 SYDVKM. The CDR3 length is 12 residues. The ends were cut back, 4 bases at V and 12 bases at J, with 16 bases in the middle. CDR3 in DNA: TGTGCCAGCAGTTCTTTGACCCTCCCGGCGTACTTC. Its translation is CASSSLTLPAYF.

The rearrangement links TRBV28 to TRBJ2-1; D possibly matches TRBD1 or TRBD2 (5 bases each). This CDR3 has 17 amino acids. Trimming took 8 bases from V and 6 from J, leaving 26 bases between them. CDR1 and CDR2 (germline): MDHEN, SYDVKM. Here the CDR3 reads CASDGKYWAGKGNEQFF. As DNA, the CDR3 is TGTGCCAGCGACGGGAAATACTGGGCAGGGAAAGGCAATGAGCAGTTCTTC.

This clonotype has a handful of counts. The V and J genes are TRBV4-1 and TRBJ2-3, with 10 bases that match TRBD2. Germline CDR1 is MGHRA and CDR2 is YSYEKL. The CDR3 covers 16 residues. The junction had 6 bases not matched to a gene; V was cut back by 2 bases and J by 4 bases. CDR3 sequence: CASSQLAGVGPDTQYF. DNA for the CDR3: TGCGCCAGCAGCCAACTAGCGGGAGTGGGTCCAGATACGCAGTATTTT.

V is TRBV2 and J is TRBJ2-7; a possible D gene is TRBD1 (6 bases). The V end was cut by 6 bases, the J end by 3 bases, with 12 bases between. The CDR3 sequence is 13 residues long. In germline, CDR1 is SNHLY, CDR2 FYNNEI. The CDR3 DNA follows: TGTGCCAGCAGGGCAGGGGCGGTCTACGAGCAGTACGTC. Translating gives CASRAGAVYEQYV.

This clonotype has more than one count but fewer than ten. The chain links TRBV11-2 to TRBJ2-1; 7 bases agree with TRBD1. The V segment lost 2 bases and the J segment 0 bases; nucleotides outside the gene matches: 4. The CDR3 totals 16 residues. The germline V gene has CDR1 SGHAT and CDR2 FQNNGV. The CDR3 region is CASSLRGPYSYNEQFF. DNA of the CDR3: TGTGCCAGCAGCTTAAGGGGGCCATACTCCTACAATGAGCAGTTCTTC.

The CDR3 loop reads CASSLLLLAKNIQYF. The CDR3 region has the DNA TGTGCCAGCAGTTTATTACTCCTAGCCAAAAACATTCAGTACTTC. V usage is TRBV28 and J usage is TRBJ2-4; the D is unclear. There are 15 residues in the CDR3. Germline assignment: CDR1 MDHEN and CDR2 SYDVKM. Trimming left V 1 base short and J 0 bases short, with 7 bases between.

The V and J genes are TRBV13 and TRBJ2-1; TRBD2 aligns across 14 bases. V trimming: 5 bases; J trimming: 0 bases; junction bases outside the gene matches: 6. The V gene's germline CDR1 is PRHDT and CDR2 FYEKMQ (reference sequence). The CDR3 is 18 amino acids. In DNA, the CDR3 is TGTGCCAGCAGCCACCGGGGACTAGCGGGAGTCTCCTACAATGAGCAGTTCTTC. This encodes CASSHRGLAGVSYNEQFF.

This clonotype showed up just a few times. This chain uses TRBV21-1 with TRBJ2-7; TRBD1 is taken as the D call from the table, unchecked against the DNA. TRBV21-1 constitutes a pseudogene. This CDR3 has 18 amino acids. CDR3 protein: CASSKAGQGPLDSYEQYF. Written as DNA, the CDR3 is TGTGCCAGCAGCAAAGCGGGACAGGGCCCCCTGGATTCCTACGAGCAGTACTTC.